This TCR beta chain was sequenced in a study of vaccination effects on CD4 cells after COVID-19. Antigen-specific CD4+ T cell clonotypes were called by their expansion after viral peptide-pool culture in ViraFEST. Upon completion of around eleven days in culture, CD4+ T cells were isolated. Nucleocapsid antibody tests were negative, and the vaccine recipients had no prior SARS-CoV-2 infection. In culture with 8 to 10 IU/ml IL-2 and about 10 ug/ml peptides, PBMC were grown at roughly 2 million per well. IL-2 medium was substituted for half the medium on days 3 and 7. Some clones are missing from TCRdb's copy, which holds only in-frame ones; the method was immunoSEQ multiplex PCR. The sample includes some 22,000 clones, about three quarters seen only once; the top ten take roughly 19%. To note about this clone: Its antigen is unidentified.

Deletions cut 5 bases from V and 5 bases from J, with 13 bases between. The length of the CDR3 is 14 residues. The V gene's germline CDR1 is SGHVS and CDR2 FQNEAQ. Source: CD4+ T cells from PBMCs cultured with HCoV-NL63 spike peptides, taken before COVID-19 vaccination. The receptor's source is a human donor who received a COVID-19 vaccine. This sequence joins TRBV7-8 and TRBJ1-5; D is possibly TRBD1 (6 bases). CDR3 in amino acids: CASSAQGRDQPQHF. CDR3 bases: TGTGCCAGCAGCGCGCAGGGGAGGGATCAGCCCCAGCATTTT.